A selection of T cell receptor beta chains follows, all from one sample in a study of blood T cell repertoires in COVID-19. Repertoires were generated with immunoSEQ multiplex PCR, while TCRdb's copy carries only in-frame clones and drops some. The top ten clones hold about 1.4% of a sample with approximately 150,000 clones, approximately 90% of them seen once. The sequenced material came from peripheral blood. Receptors originate from a woman in her forties or fifties with acute or convalescent COVID-19. The CDR3 runs from the conserved cysteine through the conserved F or W. D genes are given only for firm matches. Clone size, where shown, is once, few, many, or a class for clones that have expanded.

V,D,J,size,DNA,CDR3
TRBV7-2,-,TRBJ1-2,-,TGTGCCAGCAGCCCCAGACAGGACAACTATGGCTACACCTTC,CASSPRQDNYGYTF
TRBV4-1,TRBD1,TRBJ1-2,-,TGCGCCAGCAGCCAAACCAGGGGGTATGGCTACACCTTC,CASSQTRGYGYTF
TRBV5-1,TRBD2,TRBJ2-7,-,TGCGCCAGCAGCTATCAGACTAGCGGATCCTACGAGCAGTACTTC,CASSYQTSGSYEQYF
TRBV10-3,-,TRBJ1-2,-,TGTGCCATCAGTGGGGGCCCATATGGCTACACCTTC,CAISGGPYGYTF
TRBV21-1,-,TRBJ1-1,once,TGTGCCAGCAGCAATCTCAGGGGCAGAGACACTGAAGCTTTCTTT,CASSNLRGRDTEAFF
TRBV5-4,TRBD2,TRBJ2-5,-,TGTGCCAGCAGCTCATCCTTGCGGGAGGAGACCCAGTACTTC,CASSSSLREETQYF
TRBV18,-,TRBJ2-7,-,TGTGCCAGCTCACCCTATGGCGGGGAAACCTACGAGCAGTACTTC,CASSPYGGETYEQYF
TRBV2,TRBD2,TRBJ2-5,-,TGTGCCAGCAGGGCCCGGACTAGCGGGAGGGCCTCGCAAGAGACCCAGTACTTC,CASRARTSGRASQETQYF
TRBV6-5,-,TRBJ1-3,once,TGCGCTTCGGGGGGCTCTGGAAACACCATATATTTT,CASGGSGNTIYF
TRBV10-3,-,TRBJ2-3,-,TGTGCCATCAGTGGAGAGGGGGTGTACCCCGGTACGCAGTATTTT,CAISGEGVYPGTQYF
TRBV7-3,-,TRBJ1-5,-,TGTGCCAGCAGCTTAATGGCGGGGCGGAATCAGCCCCAGCATTTT,CASSLMAGRNQPQHF
TRBV5-1,-,TRBJ1-2,-,TGCGCCAGCAGCCCGGACGGGGGAAAAGGAGGCTACACCTTC,CASSPDGGKGGYTF
TRBV18,TRBD1,TRBJ2-5,-,TGTGCCAGCTCACCACAATGGTTGGGACAGGGGGAACGAGAGACCCAGTACTTC,CASSPQWLGQGERETQYF
TRBV19,TRBD1,TRBJ1-1,-,TGTGCCACCGAGGGACAGGAGAACACTGAAGCTTTCTTT,CATEGQENTEAFF
TRBV7-2,-,TRBJ1-1,-,TGTGCCAGCAGTCCGCGGGAGATGAACACTGAAGCTTTCTTT,CASSPREMNTEAFF
TRBV7-2,TRBD2,TRBJ2-7,-,TGTGCCAGCAGCTTCCCCTCTAGCGGGGACTACGAGCAGTACTTC,CASSFPSSGDYEQYF
TRBV25-1,-,TRBJ2-1,-,TGTGCCAGCAGTGAAAGCGGCGGGACAGAGGCGGATGAGCAGTTCTTC,CASSESGGTEADEQFF
TRBV7-2,TRBD1,TRBJ1-2,-,TGTGCCAGCAGCTTAATATGGACTGCAGGGGGCGATGGCTACACCTTC,CASSLIWTAGGDGYTF
TRBV7-9,-,TRBJ2-7,-,TGTGCCAGCAGCCCTATAACAGGGCCCCCCTACGAGCAGTACTTC,CASSPITGPPYEQYF
TRBV2,TRBD2,TRBJ2-4,-,TGTGCCAGCAGTGCGGGGGGGAACATTCAGTACTTC,CASSAGGNIQYF
TRBV5-8,-,TRBJ2-1,few,TGTGCCAGCAGAAGGGTGAGGGTATACAATGAGCAGTTCTTC,CASRRVRVYNEQFF
TRBV29-1,-,TRBJ1-1,-,TGCAGCGTTGGGAAGGGGGACACTGAAGCTTTCTTT,CSVGKGDTEAFF
TRBV6-2/TRBV6-3,TRBD1,TRBJ1-2,-,TGTGCCAGCAGTTGGGCCGGGACAGGGCCGTATGGCTACACCTTC,CASSWAGTGPYGYTF
TRBV7-9,TRBD2,TRBJ2-3,-,TGTGCCAGCACCCTTAGCGGGGGGATGGATACGCAGTATTTT,CASTLSGGMDTQYF
TRBV3-1/TRBV3-2,TRBD2,TRBJ2-5,-,TGTGCCGGCCACGGGACTAGCGGGTCTAAGGGGGAGACCCAGTACTTC,CAGHGTSGSKGETQYF